The entry below gives a single T cell receptor (beta chain) sequence along with its context. This clone was counted once. Its antigen has not been determined. No quality values exist for individual bases; no much larger clone is one base distant. The germline ends are 14 bases apart after V is trimmed by 6 bases and J by 0 bases. Per the germline V gene, MGHDK is the CDR1 and SYGVNS is the CDR2. The cysteine opens and the phenylalanine closes a CDR3 of 15 amino acids. The CDR3 DNA has 45 bases and is translated from base 1. Library construction relied on the immunoSEQ multiplex PCR assay. TCRdb stores this immuneACCESS table with in-frame sequences only. Part of the clones is absent; in the studies checked, under half of the shortfall reflects unresolved V genes, and no reason is known for the rest. This sample comprises about 40,000 clones, around 91% of them detected only once. The ten largest account for less than 0.9% of the sample.

The sample belongs to a study of T cell changes during pregnancy in multiple sclerosis (dated by TCRdb to the late 2010s). In terms of the full investigation: The study examined how the T cell repertoire changed over the course of pregnancy in women with multiple sclerosis.

This receptor was taken from a female donor with multiple sclerosis, enrolled in a pregnancy study. The chain was built from TRBV25-1 and TRBJ2-5, with TRBD2 as a weak D call on 6 bases. The input for sequencing was CD4+ T cells from peripheral blood mononuclear cells, taken before pregnancy. The CDR3 protein is CASSEPGLYQETQYF. The DNA sequence is given as TGTGCCAGCAGCGAGCCGGGACTCTACCAAGAGACCCAGTACTTC.